One sample yielded the 31 T cell receptor beta chains listed below, sequenced in a study of graft-versus-host responses after intestinal transplantation (dated by TCRdb to the early 2020s). The time point label corresponds to: cells obtained before transplantation from donor or recipient. The library was made by the immunoSEQ multiplex PCR assay. TCRdb took over this immuneACCESS table, retaining in-frame rearrangements with V and J assigned. Such tables are incomplete; in checked studies, under half of the missing clones stem from an unresolved V gene, and the remainder is unexplained. For this sample there are tens of thousands of clones; 75% to 95% appear just once. The ten largest clones capture 5% to 6.5% of the sample. Their specific antigens are unknown. The sequenced sample was unstimulated CD8+ T cells sorted from spleen or lymph node cells, obtained before intestinal transplant. Receptor source: a human donor who received an intestinal transplant.

This clone came up once. CDR3 DNA: TGTGCTAGTGGTTTGGTAGGGGAGAAGGGGGCAGCGGGGCTACAAGAGACCCAGTACTTC. Translated: CASGLVGEKGAAGLQETQYF. This rearrangement joins TRBV12-5 to TRBJ2-5; D is perhaps TRBD1 or TRBD2 (7 bases each). Trimming cost V 0 bases and J 2 bases, with 25 bases left between them. CDR1 and CDR2 (germline): LGHNT, FRNRAP. This CDR3 spans 20 amino acids.

V gene TRBV7-9 combines with J gene TRBJ2-7; D is ambiguous. The CDR3 is made up of 12 amino acids. V lost 4 bases, J lost 2 bases, and 6 bases lay in between. Germline CDR1 and CDR2: SEHNR and FQNEAQ (reference sequence). CDR3: CASSYWAYEQYF. In DNA, the CDR3 is TGTGCCAGCAGCTATTGGGCCTACGAGCAGTACTTC.

The chain recombines TRBV7-3 with TRBJ1-1, with a weak D call TRBD1 (5 bases). There are 13 residues in the CDR3. The germline CDR1 and CDR2 sequences are SGHTA and FQGTGA. The V end was cut by 2 bases, the J end by 4 bases, with 8 bases between. CDR3: CASSLGGSTEAFF. In nucleotides, the CDR3 is TGTGCCAGCAGCTTAGGGGGGAGCACTGAAGCTTTCTTT.

This chain joins TRBV15 and TRBJ2-3; possible D gene TRBD1, 5 bases. CDR3 length equals 18 residues. Per the germline V gene, CDR1 is LNHNV and CDR2 is YYDKDF (reference sequence). Trimming removed 1 base from V and 0 bases from J, with 17 bases in between. The CDR3 loop reads CATSRAETAYSSTDTQYF. The DNA of the CDR3 is TGTGCCACCAGCAGAGCTGAGACAGCTTATTCTAGCACAGATACGCAGTATTTT.

V usage is TRBV27 and J usage is TRBJ2-7, with 9 bases fitting TRBD1. This CDR3 is built from 14 residues. The V segment lost 3 bases and the J segment 4 bases; nucleotides outside the gene matches: 4. CDR1 MNHEY and CDR2 SMNVEV come from the germline V gene (reference sequence). In DNA, the CDR3 is TGTGCCAGCAGTTTGGGAGGGACAGGGTACGAGCAGTACTTC. This translates into CASSLGGTGYEQYF.

The chain is built from TRBV28 and TRBJ2-7; 12 bases are shared with TRBD2. Germline CDR1 is MDHEN and CDR2 is SYDVKM. The CDR3 extends over 19 amino acids. The J segment lost 3 bases and the V segment lost 5 bases, leaving 17 bases of the junction unmatched. The CDR3 DNA reads TGTGCCAGCAGTCACCATGGACTAGCGGGAATAATATGGAGCTACGAGCAGTACTTC. Translated: CASSHHGLAGIIWSYEQYF.

This clone was seen more than once but under ten times. The V and J genes are TRBV9 and TRBJ1-4; perhaps TRBD1 as D (5 bases). The germline V gene encodes CDR1 SGDLS and CDR2 YYNGEE. Trimming pared 4 bases from V and 5 bases from J, leaving 15 bases between. The CDR3 sequence is 15 residues long. The CDR3 region has the DNA TGTGCCAGCAGCCCAGCGGGGGGGGAGAATGAAAAACTGTTTTTT. This encodes CASSPAGGENEKLFF.

The chain uses TRBV27 and TRBJ1-5, with TRBD1 matching 9 bases. The CDR3 extends over 14 amino acids. From germline, CDR1 is MNHEY and CDR2 SMNVEV (reference sequence). Trimming removed 8 bases from V and 5 bases from J; junction bases left unmatched: 7. In nucleotides, the CDR3 is TGTGCCAGCGGGAACAGACAGGGGGATCAGCCCCAGCATTTT. Amino acids: CASGNRQGDQPQHF.

This clone occurred a few times. The V call is TRBV6-1, the J call TRBJ2-6; D remains ambiguous. V shed 2 bases and J shed 2 bases, with 1 base lying between them. There are 13 residues in the CDR3. Germline V gives CDR1 MNHNS, CDR2 SASEGT. CDR3 amino acids: CASSEPGANVLTF. The CDR3 region has the DNA TGTGCCAGCAGTGAACCTGGGGCCAACGTCCTGACTTTC.

The J gene is TRBJ1-2, the V gene TRBV2, with D unclear. The germline CDR1 and CDR2 sequences are SNHLY and FYNNEI. V lost 7 bases and J lost 8, with 11 bases in between. The CDR3 spans 11 residues. The CDR3 DNA is TGTGCCAGCAATGGAGGGAGCGGCTACACCTTC. It translates to CASNGGSGYTF.

This clone was observed once. The chain recombines TRBV9 with TRBJ2-5; weak D call: TRBD2 (5 bases). The V end lost 0 bases, the J end lost 1 base, and 10 bases lay between the germline ends. The CDR3 spans 15 residues. Germline lookup yields CDR1 SGDLS and CDR2 YYNGEE. For the CDR3, the DNA is TGTGCCAGCAGCGTAGGCGGAGCGGTCCAAGAGACCCAGTACTTC. It is translated as CASSVGGAVQETQYF.

V gene TRBV11-3 combines with J gene TRBJ2-7; 8 bases agree with TRBD2. V dropped 5 bases and J dropped 1; count of bases not matched to a gene: 4. The CDR3 has 14 residues. The V gene's germline CDR1 is SGHNT and CDR2 YENEEA. The CDR3 protein is CASSLSGGSYEQYF. In DNA, the CDR3 is TGTGCCAGCAGCCTCAGCGGGGGTTCCTACGAGCAGTACTTC.

This sequence joins TRBV5-4 and TRBJ2-5, with D possibly being TRBD1 (6 bases). The germline gives CDR1 SGHNT, CDR2 YYREEE (reference sequence). Trimming left V 3 bases short and J 2 bases short, with 14 bases between. The CDR3 length is 15 residues. CDR3 nucleotide sequence: TGTGCCAGCAGCTCATATTCCGGGACACAAGAGACCCAGTACTTC. This translates into CASSSYSGTQETQYF.

The CDR3, as DNA: TGTGCCAGCACTCCGTTGGGGGGCCCCCTTGACGAGCAGTACTTC. It translates to CASTPLGGPLDEQYF. This sequence joins TRBV6-6 and TRBJ2-7; D may be TRBD1 or TRBD2 (6 bases each). Germline V gives CDR1 MNHNY, CDR2 SVGAGI (reference sequence). The CDR3 consists of 15 residues. V dropped 7 bases and J dropped 5 bases, with 21 bases sitting between them.

The chain couples TRBV5-6 to TRBJ2-7; 8 bases are shared with TRBD1. This CDR3 has 16 residues. Germline CDR1 reads SGHDT; CDR2 reads YYEEEE. V shed 0 bases, J shed 3 bases, and the junction held 8 bases outside the gene matches. CDR3 sequence: CASSLGYRDRLYEQYF. The CDR3 nucleotides read TGTGCCAGCAGCTTGGGATACCGGGACAGGCTCTACGAGCAGTACTTC. Full variable domain (remainder filled in from reference TRBV5-6 and TRBJ2-7): DAGVTQSPTHLIKTRGQQVTLRCSPKSGHDTVSWYQQALGQGPQFIFQYYEEEERQRGNFPDRFSGHQFPNYSSELNVNALLLGDSALYLCASSLGYRDRLYEQYFGPGTRLTVT.

V usage is TRBV6-5 and J usage is TRBJ1-2, with 7 bases matching TRBD1. There are 15 residues in the CDR3. Trimming took 6 bases from V and 4 from J; bases not matched to a gene: 11. Germline V lookup: CDR1 MNHEY, CDR2 SVGAGI. CDR3: CASRAGTASSYGYTF. The CDR3 DNA reads TGTGCCAGCAGAGCCGGGACAGCATCGTCCTATGGCTACACCTTC.

This clone was recorded a few times. The chain carries TRBV7-9 and TRBJ2-1, with 10 bases that match TRBD2. This CDR3 has 15 amino acids. Germline V gene sequence: CDR1 SEHNR, CDR2 FQNEAQ (reference sequence). With 3 bases clipped from V and 5 bases from J, the junction kept 4 bases outside the gene matches. CDR3 in amino acids: CASSLGTSGNNEQFF. The DNA for the CDR3 is TGTGCCAGCAGCTTGGGTACTAGCGGGAACAATGAGCAGTTCTTC.

CDR3 in amino acids: CASSLLSGQMFSGANVLTF. CDR3 DNA: TGTGCCAGCAGCTTACTCTCGGGACAGATGTTCTCTGGGGCCAACGTCCTGACTTTC. The chain carries TRBV5-6 and TRBJ2-6; 7 bases are a match to TRBD1. CDR3 length: 19 residues. Looked up from germline, CDR1 is SGHDT and CDR2 is YYEEEE. J lost 0 bases, V lost 2 bases, and 11 bases had no gene match.

This clone is medium-sized within its sample. The chain links TRBV7-9 to TRBJ1-1; TRBD1 might be the D (6 bases). The CDR3 consists of 16 residues. The V end lost 5 bases, the J end lost 6 bases, and 22 bases lay between the germline ends. CDR1 and CDR2 from the germline V gene are SEHNR and FQNEAQ (reference sequence). The CDR3 sequence is CASSDSASDSSSEAFF. The CDR3 bases are TGTGCCAGCAGCGACTCAGCCTCGGACAGTTCGTCTGAAGCTTTCTTT.

The table lists this clone with a count of one. The J gene is TRBJ1-6, the V gene TRBV28; no firm D call. CDR1 MDHEN and CDR2 SYDVKM come from the germline V gene. The V gene lost 5 bases and the J gene lost 7 bases, with 15 bases spanning the gap. This CDR3 spans 15 amino acids. CDR3 DNA sequence: TGTGCCAGCAGTCTCCAAGGACCGCCGAATTCACCCCTCCACTTT. It is translated as CASSLQGPPNSPLHF.

This chain joins TRBV5-4 and TRBJ1-1; maybe TRBD1 (5 bases). Looked up from germline, CDR1 is SGHNT and CDR2 is YYREEE (reference sequence). The CDR3 loop spans 12 amino acids. V lost 0 bases to trimming and J lost 8 bases, with 8 bases between them. CDR3 protein: CASSLEGPEAFF. The CDR3 coding sequence is TGTGCCAGCAGCTTGGAGGGACCGGAAGCTTTCTTT.

This clone was seen just once. The V and J genes are TRBV29-1 and TRBJ1-3; no firm D call. Trimming took off 4 bases at V and 0 bases at J, with 10 bases between the two ends. The CDR3 is 14 residues long. Germline V gene sequence: CDR1 SQVTM, CDR2 ANQGSEA. Here the CDR3 reads CSVAVGSSGNTIYF. CDR3 in DNA: TGCAGCGTTGCGGTGGGAAGCTCTGGAAACACCATATATTTT. The full variable domain, with the rest looked up from reference TRBV29-1 and TRBJ1-3, is SAVISQKPSRDICQRGTSLTIQCQVDSQVTMMFWYRQQPGQSLTLIATANQGSEATYESGFVIDKFPISRPNLTFSTLTVSNMSPEDSSIYLCSVAVGSSGNTIYFGEGSWLTVV.

As DNA, the CDR3 is TGTGCCAGTAGTATAGGGACTAGCTCCTACAATGAGCAGTTCTTC. Encoded protein: CASSIGTSSYNEQFF. The gene calls are TRBV19 and TRBJ2-1; 7 nucleotides align to TRBD2. After removal of 1 base from V and 0 bases from J, the junction contained 0 bases not matched to a gene. The CDR3 consists of 15 residues. Per the germline V gene, CDR1 is LNHDA and CDR2 is SQIVND (reference sequence).

The chain recombines TRBV6-5 with TRBJ1-1; a possible D gene is TRBD1 (5 bases). V was clipped by 5 bases and J by 2 bases, with 12 bases between them. The CDR3 is 14 amino acids. From germline, CDR1 is MNHEY and CDR2 SVGAGI. The CDR3 spells CASSPGMGNTEAFF. In DNA form, the CDR3 reads TGTGCCAGCAGTCCAGGGATGGGAAACACTGAAGCTTTCTTT.

The CDR3 sequence: CASSIGELGQETQYF. CDR3 sequence (DNA): TGTGCCAGCAGCATTGGCGAGTTAGGGCAAGAGACCCAGTACTTC. The V gene is TRBV7-7, the J gene TRBJ2-5; D not resolved. This CDR3 region has 15 residues. Trimming left V 5 bases short and J 2 bases short, with 15 bases between. The germline CDR1 and CDR2 sequences are SSHAT and FNYEAQ (reference sequence).

V and J are TRBV10-3 and TRBJ2-7; weak D call: TRBD1 (6 bases). The V end was cut by 6 bases, the J end by 5 bases, with 11 bases between. The germline CDR1 and CDR2 sequences are ENHRY and SYGVKD. This CDR3 has 12 residues. The DNA of the CDR3 is TGTGCCATCAGCCACAGGGTCGACGAGCAGTACTTC. Translation: CAISHRVDEQYF.

The genes are TRBV5-1 and TRBJ1-1, with unresolved D. V was clipped by 4 bases and J by 1 base, with 11 bases between them. The CDR3 is 14 amino acids. The germline V gene encodes CDR1 SGHRS and CDR2 YFSETQ. The CDR3 region has the DNA TGCGCCAGCAGCCCTGGACGGAAGAACACTGAAGCTTTCTTT. Its translation is CASSPGRKNTEAFF. The full variable domain, completed using reference TRBV5-1 and TRBJ1-1, is KAGVTQTPRYLIKTRGQQVTLSCSPISGHRSVSWYQQTPGQGLQFLFEYFSETQRNKGNFPGRFSGRQFSNSRSEMNVSTLELGDSALYLCASSPGRKNTEAFFGQGTRLTVV.

The rearrangement uses TRBV10-3 and TRBJ2-7; the D is unclear. The germline V and J ends were trimmed by 7 bases and 0 bases, with 7 bases remaining between them. This CDR3 has 12 residues. Germline lookup yields CDR1 ENHRY and CDR2 SYGVKD. CDR3: CAIMDDSYEQYF. In DNA, the CDR3 is TGTGCCATCATGGACGACTCCTACGAGCAGTACTTC.

The V and J genes are TRBV15 and TRBJ2-3; 10 bases line up with TRBD1. After removal of 5 bases from V and 3 bases from J, the junction contained 8 bases not matched to a gene. Germline V gene lookup returns CDR1 LNHNV and CDR2 YYDKDF (reference sequence). The CDR3 is made up of 16 amino acids. The CDR3 region has the DNA TGTGCCACCAGCCCCCGGACAGGGGGGGGGACAGATACGCAGTATTTT. Translation gives CATSPRTGGGTDTQYF.

This rearrangement joins TRBV7-2 to TRBJ1-3; D remains unclear. The V and J ends lost 5 bases and 4 bases respectively, with 18 bases between them. The CDR3 runs 16 residues. Germline V gene sequence: CDR1 SGHTA, CDR2 FQGNSA. The CDR3 nucleotides read TGTGCCAGCAGCCCCTGGAGGGCCTCGTCCGGAAACACCATATATTTT. Translated: CASSPWRASSGNTIYF.

The chain is built from TRBV4-1 and TRBJ1-2; D call uncertain. Between the trimmed V and J ends, which lost 0 bases and 5 bases, there was a span of 7 bases. The CDR3 spans 13 residues. From germline, CDR1 is MGHRA and CDR2 YSYEKL. The CDR3 coding sequence is TGCGCCAGCAGCCAAGATCGTGTTTATGGCTACACCTTC. Its protein product is CASSQDRVYGYTF.